The following is a T cell receptor beta chain sequence with its context. This clone was observed a few times. No cognate antigen has been identified for it. Qualities for individual bases were not recorded, and no much larger clone is one base off. After removal of 6 bases from V and 4 bases from J, the junction retains 3 bases not matched to a gene. From a lookup of the germline V gene (reference sequence), CDR1 and CDR2 are WNHNN and SYGVQD. Taken from cysteine to phenylalanine, the CDR3 has 13 residues. The kept DNA is CDR3 alone, 39 bases in frame from the first base. Interpreted using the paper, the time point label stands for: approximately 25 months on ibrutinib. For TCR beta library preparation, around 1.8 micrograms of genomic DNA were extracted from the cryopreserved PBMCs. Longitudinal blood samples from CLL patients on ibrutinib monotherapy underwent high-throughput TCR beta sequencing. The patients were enrolled in a single-center, open-label phase 2 trial of ibrutinib monotherapy.

On a MiSeq, deep resolution sequencing aimed for a depth between 1 in 1 million and 1 in 200,000 T cells, with each clonotype covered around 10x on average. The immunoSEQ hsTCRB Kit was used to generate TCR beta libraries. In the authors' own workflow: ImmunoSEQ Data Assistant and ImmunoSEQ Analyzer were used for data analysis, and V, D and J genes were assigned according to IMGT definitions. Clonality was computed as one minus normalized Shannon entropy of productive rearrangement frequencies, ranging from 0 to 1. Only overrepresented clonotypes making up at least 0.05% of the repertoire of each patient were included in the public clonotype analysis. About a dozen age-matched healthy donor repertoires from immuneACCESS were used as controls for clonality. Here the immuneACCESS table is served through TCRdb, limited to in-frame sequences with V and J called. Missing clones are a known gap in these copies; in checked studies unresolved V genes cover under half, and the rest lacks a known reason. V, J and clone size derive from that table, while D and trimming were established from the DNA sequence. The sample has almost 250,000 clones on record, 70% of them singletons. The top ten hold over 15% of the sample.

This sample stems from a study of cytotoxic CD8 clonotypes in ibrutinib-treated CLL (dated by TCRdb to the early 2020s). Some background on the complete study: The cohort included roughly 15 treatment-naive and roughly ten relapsed/refractory patients; roughly 17 were IGHV unmutated. Longitudinal samples were obtainable from about 30% of the roughly 86 participants in the trial. Partial responses were observed in roughly 24 patients and complete responses in 2; after a median follow-up of roughly 62 months, remission was maintained in 15 or so patients and progression was observed in roughly twelve. Cryopreserved peripheral blood mononuclear cells were obtained prior to treatment, at the time of response, and at either disease progression or sustained remission. Every sample from remission and from progressive disease was obtained while the patients were still on ibrutinib. Response samples were obtained after a median of approximately twelve months of treatment, with a range of roughly 6 to 40 months. Samples averaged approximately 260,000 productive templates and tens of thousands of productive rearrangements.

Summary of the overall study and its limitations: Lymph node repertoires were not examined, and the timing of sampling was not matched between patients in sustained remission and those whose disease progressed. Public clonotypes were rare and either shrank or stayed stable during treatment, and the rise in clonality at ibrutinib response reflected expansion of private clonotypes. At baseline, clonality was higher than in age-matched healthy donors and showed a strong correlation with circulating CD8+ T-cell counts. Clonality rose at ibrutinib response, remained stable during sustained remission, and dropped back toward baseline at progression.

This sequence originates from a human donor with chronic lymphocytic leukemia. The specimen was PBMCs, collected after 24 months of ibrutinib treatment. The V and J genes are TRBV10-1 and TRBJ1-1; TRBD1 agrees with 9 junctional bases. CDR3 protein: CASRETGGTEAFF. The DNA sequence reads TGCGCCAGCAGGGAGACAGGGGGCACTGAAGCTTTCTTT.